The 21 T cell receptor beta chains in this list originate from one sample, sequenced in a study of memory CD4+ T cells and cytomegalovirus serostatus. Using immunoSEQ multiplex PCR, the repertoire was profiled, and TCRdb retains in-frame clones only, with some absent. The sample gives 52,000 or so clones, around 77% of which show up once; under 2% is in the top ten. The sort gate was single viable CD3+CD4+CD8-CD45RO+ cells for memory CD4+ T cells. The material sequenced was memory CD4+ T cells from blood. The receptors originated from an adult in good health and CMV-seronegative.

This chain joins TRBV28 and TRBJ1-2; the D gene is possibly TRBD1 (5 bases). CDR1 is MDHEN, CDR2 SYDVKM, per germline. The CDR3 totals 14 residues. Trimming took 6 bases from V and 2 from J, leaving 13 bases between them. CDR3 region: CASSGGRFNYGYTF. The CDR3 nucleotides read TGTGCCAGCAGCGGGGGACGGTTCAACTATGGCTACACCTTC.

This chain connects TRBV15 to TRBJ1-2; possible D gene TRBD1, 5 bases. The V end was cut by 3 bases, the J end by 8 bases, with 22 bases between. Looked up from germline, CDR1 is LNHNV and CDR2 is YYDKDF (reference sequence). The CDR3 consists of 16 residues. The CDR3 nucleotides are TGTGCCACCAGCAGTGGAGGATCCGGGGGACCGCGGGGCTACACCTTC. Its protein product is CATSSGGSGGPRGYTF.

The gene calls are TRBV5-1 and TRBJ1-1; no reliable D call. Germline CDR1 SGHRS, CDR2 YFSETQ. Deletions cut 4 bases from V and 3 bases from J, with 10 bases between. CDR3 length equals 13 residues. The CDR3 protein is CASSTEGYTEAFF. CDR3 coding DNA: TGCGCCAGCAGCACCGAGGGATACACTGAAGCTTTCTTT. Variable domain in full (rest from reference TRBV5-1 and TRBJ1-1): KAGVTQTPRYLIKTRGQQVTLSCSPISGHRSVSWYQQTPGQGLQFLFEYFSETQRNKGNFPGRFSGRQFSNSRSEMNVSTLELGDSALYLCASSTEGYTEAFFGQGTRLTVV.

The V gene is TRBV7-2, the J gene TRBJ1-6; 7 nucleotides line up with TRBD1. V lost 1 base, J lost 15 bases, and 3 bases stayed unmatched. The CDR3 extends over 12 amino acids. The germline CDR1 and CDR2 sequences are SGHTA and FQGNSA. DNA for the CDR3: TGTGCCAGCAGCTTAGGAGCAGGGGGCCTCCACTTT. Translation gives CASSLGAGGLHF.

This clone turned up a few times. The rearrangement links TRBV18 to TRBJ2-4; TRBD2 agrees at 10 bases. The CDR3 is 18 residues long. The germline V gene has CDR1 KGHSH and CDR2 LQKENI. The J segment lost 3 bases and the V segment lost 0 bases, leaving 8 bases of the junction unmatched. The CDR3 region is CASSPPIGTSDVKNIQYF. The CDR3 DNA reads as TGTGCCAGCTCACCACCCATCGGGACTAGCGATGTCAAAAACATTCAGTACTTC.

V and J are TRBV5-4 and TRBJ2-3; the match to TRBD2 covers 7 bases. The J segment lost 2 bases and the V segment lost 4 bases, leaving 7 bases of the junction unmatched. CDR1 and CDR2 (germline): SGHNT, YYREEE (reference sequence). There are 15 residues in the CDR3. The CDR3 DNA reads TGTGCCAGCAGCCATGAGCGGGAAACCACAGATACGCAGTATTTT. Translated: CASSHERETTDTQYF.

The chain carries TRBV28 and TRBJ2-5, with TRBD2 matching 8 bases. J lost 8 bases, V lost 6 bases, and 5 bases had no gene match. Germline V gene data show CDR1 as MDHEN and CDR2 as SYDVKM. CDR3 size: 12 residues. CDR3: CASSAGLVTQYF. The CDR3 DNA reads as TGTGCCAGCAGCGCGGGACTAGTTACCCAGTACTTC.

This clone came up a few times. This chain uses TRBV6-6 with TRBJ2-5; 9 bases agree with TRBD2. The CDR3 sequence is 15 residues long. Germline V gene data show CDR1 as MNHNY and CDR2 as SVGAGI (reference sequence). V was clipped by 2 bases and J by 3 bases; unmatched bases: 4. This chain's CDR3 is CASSYGAGGKETQYF. The CDR3 DNA reads as TGTGCCAGCAGTTACGGGGCGGGGGGGAAAGAGACCCAGTACTTC.

This clone was counted only a few times. The chain carries TRBV11-2 and TRBJ1-2, with a possible D match to TRBD1 (5 bases). Germline V gene sequence: CDR1 SGHAT, CDR2 FQNNGV. V lost 1 base, J lost 2 bases, and 5 bases lay in between. The length of the CDR3 is 13 residues. Written as DNA, the CDR3 is TGTGCCAGCAGCTTAGGGGGGAACTATGGCTACACCTTC. Its translation is CASSLGGNYGYTF.

This rearrangement joins TRBV6-5 to TRBJ1-2; TRBD1 agrees at 8 bases. After removal of 4 bases from V and 10 bases from J, the junction contained 8 bases not matched to a gene. Germline assignment: CDR1 MNHEY and CDR2 SVGAGI. CDR3 length equals 13 residues. The chain's CDR3 is CASSFGQGLVYTF. CDR3 DNA sequence: TGTGCCAGCAGTTTCGGACAGGGTCTGGTCTACACCTTC.

J is TRBJ2-4 and V is TRBV7-9; the D is unclear. V was cut by 5 bases and J by 7 bases, with 18 bases left in between. CDR1 SEHNR and CDR2 FQNEAQ come from the germline V gene (reference sequence). This CDR3 contains 15 residues. The CDR3 loop reads CASSNLARPTNIQYF. CDR3 bases: TGTGCCAGCAGCAATTTAGCTCGACCTACTAACATTCAGTACTTC.

This chain links TRBV25-1 with TRBJ1-1; 7 positions match TRBD1. The CDR3 is 17 residues long. The J segment lost 5 bases and the V segment lost 1 base, leaving 13 bases of the junction unmatched. The germline gives CDR1 MGHDK, CDR2 SYGVNS. Here the CDR3 reads CASSEWTWRGRGTEAFF. CDR3 bases: TGTGCCAGCAGTGAATGGACGTGGAGGGGGCGCGGAACTGAAGCTTTCTTT.

The rearrangement uses TRBV9 and TRBJ2-3; 8 nucleotides align to TRBD1. The CDR3 runs 16 residues. The V segment lost 1 base and the J segment 2 bases; nucleotides outside the gene matches: 6. Germline CDR1 SGDLS, CDR2 YYNGEE. CDR3 in DNA: TGTGCCAGCAGCGTAAAAGGGGGACAGGCCACAGATACGCAGTATTTT. Protein sequence: CASSVKGGQATDTQYF.

This chain connects TRBV27 to TRBJ2-1; no clear D gene. Germline CDR1 reads MNHEY; CDR2 reads SMNVEV (reference sequence). With 0 bases removed from V and 2 bases from J, the gap between germline ends came to 11 bases. This CDR3 has 16 residues. As DNA, the CDR3 is TGTGCCAGCAGTTTATCTCCGAAATCCCCCTACAATGAGCAGTTCTTC. It is translated as CASSLSPKSPYNEQFF.

The chain joins TRBV7-2 to TRBJ1-2; D is uncertain. Trimming removed 6 bases at V and 7 bases at J, with 15 bases between. This CDR3 has 13 amino acids. The germline V gene encodes CDR1 SGHTA and CDR2 FQGNSA. DNA of the CDR3: TGTGCCAGCAGGTCCACCTTGGGGTTTGGCTACACCTTC. Translated, it gives CASRSTLGFGYTF.

The chain's CDR3 is CASSQDLYGRGYF. CDR3 sequence (DNA): TGTGCCAGCAGCCAAGATCTCTATGGCCGGGGGTACTTC. The rearrangement links TRBV14 to TRBJ2-7; weak D call: TRBD2 (5 bases). V shed 0 bases and J shed 12 bases, with 15 bases lying between them. The CDR3 spans 13 residues. Germline V CDR1 and CDR2: SGHDN, FVKESK.

This rearrangement joins TRBV7-9 to TRBJ1-3, with TRBD1 as a possible D gene (5 bases). Germline loops: CDR1 SEHNR, CDR2 FQNEAQ (reference sequence). V lost 3 bases, J lost 10 bases, and 10 bases lay in between. The CDR3 contains 12 residues. The CDR3 loop is CASSFDGGTIYF. The CDR3 nucleotides are TGTGCCAGCAGCTTCGACGGGGGTACCATATATTTT.

This clone appeared once. The chain recombines TRBV9 with TRBJ2-7; D may be TRBD2 (6 bases). V was clipped by 4 bases and J by 6 bases, with 20 bases between them. The CDR3 is made up of 15 amino acids. Germline assignment: CDR1 SGDLS and CDR2 YYNGEE. The DNA of the CDR3 is TGTGCCAGCAGCCCTGGGACCCTCGGAGGGTCCGAGCAGTACTTC. It translates to CASSPGTLGGSEQYF.

CDR3 protein: CASSLPPSTDVSYNEQFF. Written as DNA, the CDR3 is TGTGCCAGCAGTTTACCCCCCTCCACGGACGTGTCCTACAATGAGCAGTTCTTC. The rearrangement links TRBV27 to TRBJ2-1; D unresolved. This CDR3 contains 18 residues. Germline V gives CDR1 MNHEY, CDR2 SMNVEV (reference sequence). V lost 2 bases and J lost 1, with 18 bases in between.

The chain links TRBV10-2 to TRBJ2-1, with 10 bases fitting TRBD2. In germline, CDR1 is WSHSY, CDR2 SAAADI. V shed 4 bases and J 9 bases; nucleotides not matched to a gene: 3. The length of the CDR3 is 13 residues. The CDR3 nucleotides read TGCGCCAGCAGTGTCCAGCGGGGGGGTGAGCAGTTCTTC. Its protein is CASSVQRGGEQFF.

The rearrangement links TRBV5-1 to TRBJ2-5, with D hard to call. This CDR3 has 14 residues. The ends were cut back, 0 bases at V and 5 bases at J, with 11 bases in the middle. CDR1 and CDR2 (germline): SGHRS, YFSETQ. DNA for the CDR3: TGCGCCAGCAGCTTGGGGGAACTTGTGGAGACCCAGTACTTC. Translated, it gives CASSLGELVETQYF.